The 6 T cell receptor beta chains given below trace back to one sample, sequenced in a study of CD8 T cells in Susac syndrome. A quantity of roughly 0.5 to 1 ug RNA underwent reverse transcription using random hexamers. A single record per CDR3 protein comes from TCRdb applying MiXCR to the immunoSEQ multiplex PCR reads. Of about 23,000 distinct CDR3 sequences in the sample, 93% were seen once. The sequencing sample was made of CD8+ T cells from PBMCs. Receptor source: a human donor with Susac syndrome.

V gene TRBV7-3 combines with J gene TRBJ2-1; 11 nucleotides line up with TRBD2. The J segment lost 10 bases and the V segment lost 2 bases, leaving 13 bases of the junction unmatched. Germline V gene lookup returns CDR1 SGHTA and CDR2 FQGTGA. The CDR3 loop spans 17 amino acids. In nucleotides, the CDR3 is TGTGCCAGCAGCTTATGGGCTAGCGGGGGGCCTCCAGGAGAGCAGTTCTTC. Protein sequence: CASSLWASGGPPGEQFF.

This chain joins TRBV19 and TRBJ2-5; D assignment may be TRBD1 or TRBD2 (5 bases each). Germline V CDR1 and CDR2: LNHDA, SQIVND (reference sequence). This CDR3 contains 14 residues. Here the CDR3 reads CATTPRGGMETQYF. The DNA for the CDR3 is TGTGCTACAACCCCCCGGGGCGGCATGGAGACCCAGTACTTC.

This clonotype was seen a single time. The chain recombines TRBV29-1 with TRBJ2-3; no clear D. The CDR3 length is 15 residues. The V end was cut by 0 bases, the J end by 2 bases, with 12 bases between. Germline CDR1 reads SQVTM; CDR2 reads ANQGSEA. The chain's CDR3 is CSVEERQSSTDTQYF. DNA of the CDR3: TGCAGCGTTGAAGAAAGGCAATCCTCCACAGATACGCAGTATTTT.

The V call is TRBV28, the J call TRBJ1-4, with D possibly matching TRBD1 (5 bases). The CDR3 runs 16 residues. Trimming removed 2 bases from V and 8 bases from J, with 18 bases in between. Germline V gene lookup returns CDR1 MDHEN and CDR2 SYDVKM. CDR3 sequence: CASSLRGGGTREKLFF. In DNA form, the CDR3 reads TGTGCCAGCAGTTTACGAGGAGGAGGGACTAGGGAAAAACTGTTTTTT.

The chain recombines TRBV4-2 with TRBJ1-1; no firm D call. Germline assignment: CDR1 LGHNA and CDR2 YNFKEQ. The CDR3 runs 11 residues. The V end lost 1 base, the J end lost 8 bases, and 5 bases lay between the germline ends. The CDR3 DNA reads TGTGCCAGCAGCCAAGGGTGGGAAGCTTTCTTT. This encodes CASSQGWEAFF.

CDR3 nucleotide sequence: TGCAGTGCTACCCCACTAGCGAGAGAGACCCAGTACTTC. Translation gives CSATPLARETQYF. V gene TRBV20-1 combines with J gene TRBJ2-5; 7 bases are shared with TRBD2. The CDR3 contains 13 residues. The junction had 6 bases not matched to a gene; V was cut back by 4 bases and J by 4 bases. Germline-derived CDR1 and CDR2 are DFQATT and SNEGSKA (reference sequence).